This T cell receptor beta chain was recorded in a study of blood T cell repertoires in COVID-19. Whole-study context: Material from acute and convalescent COVID-19 was sourced from the United States, Italy and Spain. Sample material is recorded as cDNA or gDNA derived from T cells, B-cell-depleted T cells, or PBMCs.

The table came from immunoSEQ multiplex PCR; TCRdb's copy has only in-frame clones and leaves some out. The sample consists of 250,000 or so clones, roughly four fifths of them appearing once. The V gene's germline CDR1 is WNHNN and CDR2 SYGVQD (reference sequence). V was clipped by 4 bases and J by 1 base, with 7 bases between them. This CDR3 region has 13 residues. Individuals drawn from approximately 26 US areas were about 18 to 89 years old. Participant-reported clinical history was the basis for cohort assignment. The chain joins TRBV10-1 to TRBJ1-1; the D gene is possibly TRBD1 (6 bases). The clonotype comes from a man in his fifties who had recovered from COVID-19. The specimen sequenced was PBMCs or T cells enriched from blood (not recorded which). CDR3 DNA: TGCGCCAGCAGTGCGGGACAGAACACTGAAGCTTTCTTT. Amino acid sequence: CASSAGQNTEAFF.